Given below is one TCR beta chain in context. Antigen: not known. Deletions cut 7 bases from V and 0 bases from J, with 13 bases between. The germline gives CDR1 SNHLY, CDR2 FYNNEI. The CDR3 contains 15 residues. This sample is part of a study of cytomegalovirus exposure and HLA in healthy donors. Study-wide findings and caveats: Among donors in an Asian-associated ancestry cluster, a later analysis reportedly found fewer N-insertions than the approximately 670-donor mean.

With 60 Vbeta and 13 Jbeta primers, the PCR was carried out. The table came from immunoSEQ multiplex PCR; TCRdb's copy has only in-frame clones and leaves some out. The table records under 250,000 clones, 82% of them present only once. At collection, donors were nominally healthy, but unrecorded immune exposures were probable. This sequence joins TRBV2 and TRBJ1-5; tentative D call: TRBD1 (6 bases). This receptor was identified in a man between 35 and 55 years old in good health and CMV-seropositive. Source material: PBMCs. CDR3 sequence reads: CASNNGQISNQPQHF. DNA of the CDR3: TGTGCCAGCAATAACGGACAGATTAGCAATCAGCCCCAGCATTTT. Full variable domain (outside the CDR3, taken from reference TRBV2 and TRBJ1-5): EPEVTQTPSHQVTQMGQEVILRCVPISNHLYFYWYRQILGQKVEFLVSFYNNEISEKSEIFDDQFSVERPDGSNFTLKIRSTKLEDSAMYFCASNNGQISNQPQHFGDGTRLSIL.